The 8 T cell receptor beta chains below were found in one sample sequenced in a study of T cell responses to AZD1222 COVID-19 vaccine. Sequencing used immunoSEQ multiplex PCR; TCRdb keeps in-frame clones, though not all of them. This sample has about 150,000 clones; around 85% occur once, and the top ten carry about 5.5%. Sequencing was performed on peripheral blood, taken on day 0 of MenACWY control vaccination. Receptors originate from an adult in good health.

The V and J genes are TRBV3-1 (or the pseudogene TRBV3-2) and TRBJ1-1; D not certain. V was trimmed by 2 bases and J by 9 bases, leaving 13 bases between them. The CDR3 loop spans 13 amino acids. Germline V gives CDR1 LGHDT, CDR2 YNNKEL (reference sequence). The chain's CDR3 is CASSQQRGSKAFF. CDR3 DNA: TGTGCCAGCAGCCAACAACGGGGATCCAAAGCTTTCTTT.

V and J are TRBV11-3 and TRBJ2-1, with 11 bases identical to TRBD2. The V and J ends lost 3 bases and 3 bases, in that order; junction bases with no gene match: 4. This CDR3 has 16 amino acids. Germline lookup yields CDR1 SGHNT and CDR2 YENEEA. The CDR3 loop reads CASSFSGTSGYNEQFF. The CDR3 DNA is TGTGCCAGCAGCTTCTCCGGGACTAGCGGCTACAATGAGCAGTTCTTC. The whole variable domain, filled in from reference TRBV11-3 and TRBJ2-1, reads EAGVVQSPRYKIIEKKQPVAFWCNPISGHNTLYWYLQNLGQGPELLIRYENEEAVDDSQLPKDRFSAERLKGVDSTLKIQPAELGDSAVYLCASSFSGTSGYNEQFFGPGTRLTVL.

This chain joins TRBV18 and TRBJ1-1, with D possibly being TRBD1 (5 bases). The CDR3 consists of 15 residues. Looked up from germline, CDR1 is KGHSH and CDR2 is LQKENI. V lost 2 bases, J lost 2 bases, and 12 bases lay in between. The CDR3 spells CASSPMSRANTEAFF. CDR3 in DNA: TGTGCCAGCTCACCAATGTCCAGGGCCAACACTGAAGCTTTCTTT.

The CDR3 bases are TGTGCCAGCTCACCACAACCCTTCCGGGCAGCAGGAGGTGGCCAAGAGACCCAGTACTTC. It codes for CASSPQPFRAAGGGQETQYF. The rearrangement uses TRBV18 and TRBJ2-5, with D perhaps TRBD2 (5 bases). Trimming took off 1 base at V and 1 base at J, with 25 bases between the two ends. From germline, CDR1 is KGHSH and CDR2 LQKENI. The CDR3 has 20 residues.

For the CDR3, the DNA is TGTGCCAGTAGACCAAACCTCGGACAGCCTACTACTTATAGCAATCAGCCCCAGCATTTT. It is translated as CASRPNLGQPTTYSNQPQHF. The V call is TRBV19, the J call TRBJ1-5; D may be TRBD1 (6 bases). V was cut by 6 bases and J by 0 bases, with 27 bases left in between. Germline-derived CDR1 and CDR2 are LNHDA and SQIVND (reference sequence). CDR3 length: 20 residues.

The genes are TRBV28 and TRBJ2-4; D not resolved. The CDR3 spans 15 residues. From germline, CDR1 is MDHEN and CDR2 SYDVKM. The germline V and J ends were trimmed by 5 bases and 4 bases, with 15 bases remaining between them. CDR3 bases: TGTGCCAGCAGTCCCGAACCTACCTTTAAAAACATTCAGTACTTC. Translating it yields CASSPEPTFKNIQYF.

The chain joins TRBV19 to TRBJ1-1; D uncertain. The CDR3 is made up of 13 amino acids. Trimming removed 5 bases from V and 4 bases from J, with 11 bases in between. Germline assignment: CDR1 LNHDA and CDR2 SQIVND (reference sequence). The CDR3 is CASSFRGGTEAFF. CDR3 sequence (DNA): TGTGCCAGTAGTTTCCGAGGTGGCACTGAAGCTTTCTTT.

The chain couples TRBV6-2 or TRBV6-3 to TRBJ2-5; 11 bases line up with TRBD2. The length of the CDR3 is 17 residues. Germline trimming cut 0 bases from V and 5 bases from J; bases unmatched to any gene: 8. Germline V lookup: CDR1 MNHEY, CDR2 SVGEGT. Here the CDR3 reads CASSYSMGLAGGETQYF. The CDR3 coding sequence is TGTGCCAGCAGTTACTCGATGGGGTTAGCGGGAGGGGAGACCCAGTACTTC.